Listed below are T cell receptor beta chains from one sample, sequenced in a study of graft-versus-host responses after intestinal transplantation. No antigen has been identified for these receptors. Method: immunoSEQ multiplex PCR; TCRdb's copy keeps in-frame clones and lacks some. The sample has approximately 100,000 clones, roughly 90% seen once; the top ten hold around 0.9%. This specimen consisted of unstimulated CD4+ T cells sorted from spleen or lymph node cells, obtained before intestinal transplant. These receptors were taken from a human donor who received an intestinal transplant. The CDR3 runs from the conserved cysteine through the conserved F or W. Each record gives: CDR3 DNA, CDR3 protein, D gene, CDR3 length, clone size, J gene, V gene. The D gene is left open where the match is weak. Clone size, where shown, is once, few, many, or a class for clones that have expanded.

DNA: TGTGCCAGCAGTTTGCGAACGGGCAGGGGGCACCATGAGCAGTTCTTC
CDR3: CASSLRTGRGHHEQFF
D: TRBD1
length: 16
size: -
J: TRBJ2-1
V: TRBV27

DNA: TGTGCCAGCAGTTACTCAAGCGGTCCCTCCTACGAGCAGTACTTC
CDR3: CASSYSSGPSYEQYF
D: -
length: 15
size: few
J: TRBJ2-7
V: TRBV6-5

DNA: TGCGCCAGCAGCTTGGAGAGGGCGGGAAACATTCAGTACTTC
CDR3: CASSLERAGNIQYF
D: -
length: 14
size: -
J: TRBJ2-4
V: TRBV5-1

DNA: TGTGCCAGCAGCGTAGCCCCGACGGGGGTGGAGACCCAGTACTTC
CDR3: CASSVAPTGVETQYF
D: -
length: 15
size: -
J: TRBJ2-5
V: TRBV9

DNA: TGTGCCTGGAGTCCCCTAGCGGGAGTCTCCTACGAGCAGTACTTC
CDR3: CAWSPLAGVSYEQYF
D: TRBD2
length: 15
size: few
J: TRBJ2-7
V: TRBV30

DNA: TGTGCCACCAGCAGAGAAAACAGACCCTCCTACGAGCAGTACTTC
CDR3: CATSRENRPSYEQYF
D: -
length: 15
size: -
J: TRBJ2-7
V: TRBV15

DNA: TGTGCCAGCAGCGTAGTCGGCCTCTTGAACACCGGGGAGCTGTTTTTT
CDR3: CASSVVGLLNTGELFF
D: -
length: 16
size: -
J: TRBJ2-2
V: TRBV9

DNA: TGTGCCAGCAGCTTGGGCGTGGCGGGGGAGGCCCAGTACTTC
CDR3: CASSLGVAGEAQYF
D: TRBD2
length: 14
size: -
J: TRBJ2-5
V: TRBV7-9

DNA: TGTGCCAGCAGCTCGACAGGTAACAATGAGCAGTTCTTC
CDR3: CASSSTGNNEQFF
D: -
length: 13
size: -
J: TRBJ2-1
V: TRBV7-9

DNA: TGTGCCAGCAGTTTATTCTTCGGGGTTGGGGAAAAACTGTTTTTT
CDR3: CASSLFFGVGEKLFF
D: -
length: 15
size: -
J: TRBJ1-4
V: TRBV28

DNA: TGTGCTAGTCTTGGCGGGAGCTCCTACGAGCAGTACTTC
CDR3: CASLGGSSYEQYF
D: TRBD2
length: 13
size: -
J: TRBJ2-7
V: TRBV12-5

DNA: TGTGCCAGCAGCTTACCGGGACAGAGCTCCTACGAGCAGTACTTC
CDR3: CASSLPGQSSYEQYF
D: TRBD1
length: 15
size: -
J: TRBJ2-7
V: TRBV7-2

DNA: TGTGCCAGCAGCTATACAGGGGTTGGAGCTTTCTTT
CDR3: CASSYTGVGAFF
D: TRBD1
length: 12
size: -
J: TRBJ1-1
V: TRBV7-9

DNA: TGCGCCAGCAGCCAAGATCCCCGGACAGGCCTAGAGACCCAGTACTTC
CDR3: CASSQDPRTGLETQYF
D: TRBD1
length: 16
size: -
J: TRBJ2-5
V: TRBV4-1

DNA: TGCAGCGTGAGTGTAATGGACTTTAGGGCCGGGGAGCTGTTTTTT
CDR3: CSVSVMDFRAGELFF
D: -
length: 15
size: -
J: TRBJ2-2
V: TRBV29-1

DNA: TGTGCCAGCAGCTCGGGACTCCTATCCCCCAGTGTCAATGAGCAGTTCTTC
CDR3: CASSSGLLSPSVNEQFF
D: -
length: 17
size: -
J: TRBJ2-1
V: TRBV11-1

DNA: TGCGCCAGCAGCCAATCGAGTGGGGCTAGAGCGTCGGCCGGGGAGCTGTTTTTT
CDR3: CASSQSSGARASAGELFF
D: -
length: 18
size: once
J: TRBJ2-2
V: TRBV4-1

DNA: TGTGCCAGCAGTGAATTCGGACTAGCAACCCCGGGGTTCTTC
CDR3: CASSEFGLATPGFF
D: TRBD2
length: 14
size: -
J: TRBJ2-1
V: TRBV6-1

DNA: TGTGCCAGCAGGCAAAGGGCCCCCTCCTACGAGCAGTACTTC
CDR3: CASRQRAPSYEQYF
D: -
length: 14
size: -
J: TRBJ2-7
V: TRBV28

DNA: TGTGCCAGCAGTTCCCGGGGCCTCTATGGCTACACCTTC
CDR3: CASSSRGLYGYTF
D: -
length: 13
size: once
J: TRBJ1-2
V: TRBV28

DNA: TGTGCCAGCAGTTATGGGGGGACCAGCTCCTACAATGAGCAGTTCTTC
CDR3: CASSYGGTSSYNEQFF
D: -
length: 16
size: -
J: TRBJ2-1
V: TRBV6-6

DNA: TGTGCCAGCAGTGAAGTTGGAGTTGGGTCCGGGGAGCTGTTTTTT
CDR3: CASSEVGVGSGELFF
D: -
length: 15
size: -
J: TRBJ2-2
V: TRBV6-1

DNA: TGTGCCAGTGGGGACAGGGGCACAGATACGCAGTATTTT
CDR3: CASGDRGTDTQYF
D: TRBD1
length: 13
size: -
J: TRBJ2-3
V: TRBV14

DNA: TGTGCCAGCAGCTTGCTACAGGGATCCTACGAGCAGTACTTC
CDR3: CASSLLQGSYEQYF
D: -
length: 14
size: -
J: TRBJ2-7
V: TRBV5-4

DNA: TGTGCCAGTAGTAACCCTTACTCCTACAATGAGCAGTTCTTC
CDR3: CASSNPYSYNEQFF
D: -
length: 14
size: -
J: TRBJ2-1
V: TRBV19